Below, 2 T cell receptor beta chains from the same sample are listed, as sequenced in a study of blood T cell repertoires in COVID-19. Some clones are missing from TCRdb's copy, which holds only in-frame ones; the method was immunoSEQ multiplex PCR. The table records hundreds of thousands of clones, 90% of them present only once. Sequenced: PBMCs or T cells enriched from blood (not recorded which). Receptor source: a man in his forties or fifties who had been exposed to COVID-19.

CDR3 amino acids: CASRRQAGAGELFF. CDR3 sequence (DNA): TGTGCCAGCAGAAGACAGGCGGGAGCCGGGGAGCTGTTTTTT. This rearrangement joins TRBV25-1 to TRBJ2-2, with a tentative D call TRBD2 (7 bases). Germline V CDR1 and CDR2: MGHDK, SYGVNS. The CDR3 is 14 residues long. Trimming took 6 bases from V and 6 from J, leaving 14 bases between them.

V usage is TRBV6-2 or TRBV6-3 and J usage is TRBJ1-1; no clear D. V was pared by 2 bases and J by 2 bases, with 9 bases between. The germline CDR1 and CDR2 sequences are MNHEY and SVGEGT. The CDR3 is 14 residues long. The CDR3: CASSYRTVNTEAFF. In DNA form, the CDR3 reads TGTGCCAGCAGTTACCGAACAGTAAACACTGAAGCTTTCTTT.